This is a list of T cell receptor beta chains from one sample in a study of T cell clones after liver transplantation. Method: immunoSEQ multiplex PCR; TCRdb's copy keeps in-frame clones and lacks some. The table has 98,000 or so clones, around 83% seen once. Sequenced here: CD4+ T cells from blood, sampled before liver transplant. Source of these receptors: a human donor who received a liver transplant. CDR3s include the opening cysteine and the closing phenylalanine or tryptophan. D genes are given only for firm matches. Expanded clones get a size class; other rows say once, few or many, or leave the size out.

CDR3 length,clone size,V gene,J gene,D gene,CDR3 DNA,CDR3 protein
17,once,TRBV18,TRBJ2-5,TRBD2,TGTGCCAGCTCACCTTACTCGCGGGGGGGTTCACAAGAGACCCAGTACTTC,CASSPYSRGGSQETQYF
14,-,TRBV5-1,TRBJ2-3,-,TGCGCCAGCAGCTTGGAGGGTAGCACAGATACGCAGTATTTT,CASSLEGSTDTQYF
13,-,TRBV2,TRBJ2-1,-,TGTGCCAGCATGGTGACCGTCCTCGATGAGCAGTTCTTC,CASMVTVLDEQFF
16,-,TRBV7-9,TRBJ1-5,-,TGTGCCAGCAGCTTAGGGCAGGGATCAGCCAATCAGCCCCAGCATTTT,CASSLGQGSANQPQHF
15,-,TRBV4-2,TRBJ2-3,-,TGTGCCAGCAGCCAACGTCGTGGGTCGGCAGATACGCAGTATTTT,CASSQRRGSADTQYF
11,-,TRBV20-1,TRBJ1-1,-,TGCAGTGCCCTGGGTGACACTGAAGCTTTCTTT,CSALGDTEAFF
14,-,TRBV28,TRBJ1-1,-,TGTGCCAGCAGTTTAAGTCGGTTTTACACTGAAGCTTTCTTT,CASSLSRFYTEAFF
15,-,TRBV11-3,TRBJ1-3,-,TGTGCCAGCAGCTTAACGTCGGGATCTGGAAACACCATATATTTT,CASSLTSGSGNTIYF
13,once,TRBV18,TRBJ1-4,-,TGTGCCAGCTCTGGGGGAATTAATGAAAAACTGTTTTTT,CASSGGINEKLFF
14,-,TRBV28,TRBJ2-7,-,TGTGCCAGTAATGTTTACGGTGGGGTACGCGAGCAGTACTTC,CASNVYGGVREQYF
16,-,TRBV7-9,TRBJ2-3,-,TGTGCCAGCAGCTCAGGACAGTCCTCGAACACAGATACGCAGTATTTT,CASSSGQSSNTDTQYF
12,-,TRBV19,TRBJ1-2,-,TGTGCCAGTACGGACAGCAACTATGGCTACACCTTC,CASTDSNYGYTF
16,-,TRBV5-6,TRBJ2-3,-,TGTGCCAGCAGCTTGATGCGAGAGAGGATCACAGATACGCAGTATTTT,CASSLMRERITDTQYF